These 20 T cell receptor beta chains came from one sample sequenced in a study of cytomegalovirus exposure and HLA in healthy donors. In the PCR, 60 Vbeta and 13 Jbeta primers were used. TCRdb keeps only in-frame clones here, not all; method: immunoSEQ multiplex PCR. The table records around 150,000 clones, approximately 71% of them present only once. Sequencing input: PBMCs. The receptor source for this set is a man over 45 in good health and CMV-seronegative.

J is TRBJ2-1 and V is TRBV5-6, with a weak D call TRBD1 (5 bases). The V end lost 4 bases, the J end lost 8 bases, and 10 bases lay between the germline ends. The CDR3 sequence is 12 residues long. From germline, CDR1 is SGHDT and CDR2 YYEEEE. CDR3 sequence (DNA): TGTGCCAGCAGCCTTACCAGGGATGAGCAGTTCTTC. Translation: CASSLTRDEQFF.

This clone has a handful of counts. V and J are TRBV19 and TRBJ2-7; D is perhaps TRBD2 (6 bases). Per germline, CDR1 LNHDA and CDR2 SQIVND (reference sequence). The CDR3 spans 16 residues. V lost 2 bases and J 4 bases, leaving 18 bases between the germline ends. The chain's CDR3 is CASSIFVAAGRYEQYF. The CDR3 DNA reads TGTGCCAGTAGTATATTCGTCGCGGCAGGGAGGTACGAGCAGTACTTC. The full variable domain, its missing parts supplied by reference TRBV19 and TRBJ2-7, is DGGITQSPKYLFRKEGQNVTLSCEQNLNHDAMYWYRQDPGQGLRLIYYSQIVNDFQKGDIAEGYSVSREKKESFPLTVTSAQKNPTAFYLCASSIFVAAGRYEQYFGPGTRLTVT.

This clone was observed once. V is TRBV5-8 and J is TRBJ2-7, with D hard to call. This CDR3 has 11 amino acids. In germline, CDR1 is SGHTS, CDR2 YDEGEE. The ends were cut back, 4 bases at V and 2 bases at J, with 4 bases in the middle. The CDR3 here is CASSPTYEQYF. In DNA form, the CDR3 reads TGTGCCAGCAGCCCTACCTACGAGCAGTACTTC.

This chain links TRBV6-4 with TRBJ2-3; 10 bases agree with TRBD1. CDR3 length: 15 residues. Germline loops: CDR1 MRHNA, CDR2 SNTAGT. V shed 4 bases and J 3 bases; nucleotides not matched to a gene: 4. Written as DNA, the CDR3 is TGTGCCAGCAGTGCCGGGACAGGGGAGACAGATACGCAGTATTTT. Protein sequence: CASSAGTGETDTQYF.

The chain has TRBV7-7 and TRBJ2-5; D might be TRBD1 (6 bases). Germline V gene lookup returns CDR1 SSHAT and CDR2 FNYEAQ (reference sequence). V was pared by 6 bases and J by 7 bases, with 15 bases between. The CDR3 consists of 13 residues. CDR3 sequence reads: CASSFDKQGTQYF. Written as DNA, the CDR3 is TGTGCCAGCAGTTTTGACAAACAGGGGACCCAGTACTTC.

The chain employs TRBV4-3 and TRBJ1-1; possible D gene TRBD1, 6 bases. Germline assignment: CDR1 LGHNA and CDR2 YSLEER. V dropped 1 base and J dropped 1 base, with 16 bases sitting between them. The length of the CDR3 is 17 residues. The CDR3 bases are TGCGCCAGCAGCCAAGTCGAGAGGGGACATCGGAACACTGAAGCTTTCTTT. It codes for CASSQVERGHRNTEAFF.

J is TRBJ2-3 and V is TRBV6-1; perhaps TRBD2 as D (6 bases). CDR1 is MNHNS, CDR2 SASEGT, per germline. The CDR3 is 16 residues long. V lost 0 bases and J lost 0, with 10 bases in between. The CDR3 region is CASSEARLVSTDTQYF. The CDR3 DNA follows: TGTGCCAGCAGTGAAGCGCGACTAGTGAGCACAGATACGCAGTATTTT.

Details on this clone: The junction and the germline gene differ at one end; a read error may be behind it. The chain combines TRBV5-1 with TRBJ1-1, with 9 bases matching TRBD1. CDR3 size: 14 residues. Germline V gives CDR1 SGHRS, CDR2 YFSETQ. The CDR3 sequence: CASRDRGSNTEDFF. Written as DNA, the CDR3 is TGCGCCAGCAGGGACAGGGGCTCGAACACTGAAGATTTCTTT.

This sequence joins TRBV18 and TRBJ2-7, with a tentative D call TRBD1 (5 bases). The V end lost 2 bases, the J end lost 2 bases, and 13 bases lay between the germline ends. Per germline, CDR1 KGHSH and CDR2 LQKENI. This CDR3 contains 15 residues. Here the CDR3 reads CASSPRGRGAYEQYF. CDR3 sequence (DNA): TGTGCCAGCTCACCAAGGGGAAGGGGTGCCTACGAGCAGTACTTC. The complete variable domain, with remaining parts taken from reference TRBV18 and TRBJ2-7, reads NAGVMQNPRHLVRRRGQEARLRCSPMKGHSHVYWYRQLPEEGLKFMVYLQKENIIDESGMPKERFSAEFPKEGPSILRIQQVVRGDSAAYFCASSPRGRGAYEQYFGPGTRLTVT.

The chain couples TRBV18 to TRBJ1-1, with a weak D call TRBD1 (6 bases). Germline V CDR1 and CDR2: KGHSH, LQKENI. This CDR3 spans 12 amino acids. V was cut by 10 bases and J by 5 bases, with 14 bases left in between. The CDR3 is CANRKGGTEAFF. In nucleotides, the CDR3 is TGTGCCAACAGGAAGGGGGGGACTGAAGCTTTCTTT. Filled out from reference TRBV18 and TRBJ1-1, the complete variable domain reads NAGVMQNPRHLVRRRGQEARLRCSPMKGHSHVYWYRQLPEEGLKFMVYLQKENIIDESGMPKERFSAEFPKEGPSILRIQQVVRGDSAAYFCANRKGGTEAFFGQGTRLTVV.

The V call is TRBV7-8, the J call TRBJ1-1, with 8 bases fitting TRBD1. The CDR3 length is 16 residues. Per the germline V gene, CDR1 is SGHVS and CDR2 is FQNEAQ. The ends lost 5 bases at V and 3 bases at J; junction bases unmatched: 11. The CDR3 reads CASSPMTGAKDTEAFF. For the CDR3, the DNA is TGTGCCAGCAGCCCCATGACAGGGGCTAAGGACACTGAAGCTTTCTTT.

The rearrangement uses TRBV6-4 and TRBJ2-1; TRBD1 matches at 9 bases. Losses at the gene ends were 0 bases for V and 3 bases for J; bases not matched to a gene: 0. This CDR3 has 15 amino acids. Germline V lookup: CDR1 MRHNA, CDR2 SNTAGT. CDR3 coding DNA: TGTGCCAGCAGTGACTCGACAGGGGGCTACAATGAGCAGTTCTTC. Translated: CASSDSTGGYNEQFF.

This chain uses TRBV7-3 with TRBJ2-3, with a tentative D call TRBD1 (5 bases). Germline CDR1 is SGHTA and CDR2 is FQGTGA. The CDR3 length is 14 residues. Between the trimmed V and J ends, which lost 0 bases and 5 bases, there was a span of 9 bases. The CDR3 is CASSLTGRGDTQYF. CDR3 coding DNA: TGTGCCAGCAGCTTAACGGGGCGCGGAGATACGCAGTATTTT.

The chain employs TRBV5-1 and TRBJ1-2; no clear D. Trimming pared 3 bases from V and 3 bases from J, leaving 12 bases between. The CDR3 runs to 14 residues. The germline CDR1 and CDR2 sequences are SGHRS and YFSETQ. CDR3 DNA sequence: TGCGCCAGCAGCTCCTGGACTGAACACTATGGCTACACCTTC. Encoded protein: CASSSWTEHYGYTF.

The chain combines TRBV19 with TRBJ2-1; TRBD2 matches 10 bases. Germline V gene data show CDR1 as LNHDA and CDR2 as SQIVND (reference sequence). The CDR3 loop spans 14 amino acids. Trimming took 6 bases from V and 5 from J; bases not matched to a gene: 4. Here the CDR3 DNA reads TGTGCCAGTAGGAATAGCGGGGGGAACAATGAGCAGTTCTTC. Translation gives CASRNSGGNNEQFF.

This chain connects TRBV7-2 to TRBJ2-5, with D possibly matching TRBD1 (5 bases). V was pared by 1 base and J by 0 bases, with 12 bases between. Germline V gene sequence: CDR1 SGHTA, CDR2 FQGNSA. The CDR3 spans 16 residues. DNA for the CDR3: TGTGCCAGCAGCTTAGTGTTAGGGGCCAACCAAGAGACCCAGTACTTC. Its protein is CASSLVLGANQETQYF.

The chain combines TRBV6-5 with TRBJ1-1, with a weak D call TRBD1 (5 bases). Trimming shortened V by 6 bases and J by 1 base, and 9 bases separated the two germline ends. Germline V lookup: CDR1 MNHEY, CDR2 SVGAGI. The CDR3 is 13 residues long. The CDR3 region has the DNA TGTGCCAGCAGCGGAGGGGCGAACACTGAAGCTTTCTTT. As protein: CASSGGANTEAFF.

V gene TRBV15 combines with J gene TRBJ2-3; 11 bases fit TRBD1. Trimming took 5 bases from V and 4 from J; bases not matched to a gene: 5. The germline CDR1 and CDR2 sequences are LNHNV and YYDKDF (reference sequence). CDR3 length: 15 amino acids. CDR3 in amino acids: CATSPGQGAADTQYF. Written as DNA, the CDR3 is TGTGCCACCAGCCCTGGACAGGGGGCAGCAGATACGCAGTATTTT.

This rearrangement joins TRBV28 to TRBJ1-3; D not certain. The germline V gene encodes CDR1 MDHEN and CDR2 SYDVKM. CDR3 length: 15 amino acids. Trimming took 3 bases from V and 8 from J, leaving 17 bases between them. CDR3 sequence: CASSFLTPLEDTIYF. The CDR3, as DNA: TGTGCCAGCAGTTTCCTAACCCCACTCGAGGACACCATATATTTT.

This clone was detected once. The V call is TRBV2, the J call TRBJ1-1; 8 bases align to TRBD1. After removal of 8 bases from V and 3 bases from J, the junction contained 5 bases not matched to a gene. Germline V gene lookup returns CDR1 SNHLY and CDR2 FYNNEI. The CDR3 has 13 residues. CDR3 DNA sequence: TGTGCCAGCTCGTCACAGGGGGACACTGAAGCTTTCTTT. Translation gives CASSSQGDTEAFF.